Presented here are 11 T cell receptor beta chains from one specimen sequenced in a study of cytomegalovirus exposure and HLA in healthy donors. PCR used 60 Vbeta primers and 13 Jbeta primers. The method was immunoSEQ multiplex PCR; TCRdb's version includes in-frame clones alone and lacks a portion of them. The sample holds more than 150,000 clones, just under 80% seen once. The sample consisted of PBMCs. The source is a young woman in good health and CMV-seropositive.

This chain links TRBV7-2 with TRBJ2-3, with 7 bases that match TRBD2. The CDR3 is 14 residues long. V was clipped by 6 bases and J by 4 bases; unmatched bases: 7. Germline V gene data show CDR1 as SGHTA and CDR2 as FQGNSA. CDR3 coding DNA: TGTGCCAGCAGGGTAGCGGGTGGTCCAGATACGCAGTATTTT. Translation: CASRVAGGPDTQYF.

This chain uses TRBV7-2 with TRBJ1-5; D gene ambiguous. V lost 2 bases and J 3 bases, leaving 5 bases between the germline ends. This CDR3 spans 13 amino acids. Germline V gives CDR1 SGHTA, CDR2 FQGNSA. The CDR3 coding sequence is TGTGCCAGCAGCTTAACAGTCAATCAGCCCCAGCATTTT. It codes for CASSLTVNQPQHF. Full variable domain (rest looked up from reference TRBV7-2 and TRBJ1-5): GAGVSQSPSNKVTEKGKDVELRCDPISGHTALYWYRQSLGQGLEFLIYFQGNSAPDKSGLPSDRFSAERTGGSVSTLTIQRTQQEDSAVYLCASSLTVNQPQHFGDGTRLSIL.

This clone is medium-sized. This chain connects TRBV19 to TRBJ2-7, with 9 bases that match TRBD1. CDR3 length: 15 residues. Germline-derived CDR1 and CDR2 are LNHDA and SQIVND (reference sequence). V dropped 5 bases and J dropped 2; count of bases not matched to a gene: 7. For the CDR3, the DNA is TGTGCCAGTAGTGAGCCCGGGACAGGGACCTACGAGCAGTACTTC. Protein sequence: CASSEPGTGTYEQYF.

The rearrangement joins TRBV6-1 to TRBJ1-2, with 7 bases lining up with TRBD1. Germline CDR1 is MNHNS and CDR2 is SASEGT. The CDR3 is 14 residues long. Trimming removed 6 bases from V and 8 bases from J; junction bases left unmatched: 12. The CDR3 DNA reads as TGTGCCAGCAGCGACGGCCAGGGGGATCGGGGCTACACCTTC. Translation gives CASSDGQGDRGYTF.

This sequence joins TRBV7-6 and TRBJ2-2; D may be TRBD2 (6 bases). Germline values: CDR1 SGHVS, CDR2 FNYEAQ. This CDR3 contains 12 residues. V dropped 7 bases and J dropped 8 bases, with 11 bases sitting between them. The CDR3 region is CASTGDYGELFF. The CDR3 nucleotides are TGTGCCAGCACGGGGGATTATGGGGAGCTGTTTTTT.

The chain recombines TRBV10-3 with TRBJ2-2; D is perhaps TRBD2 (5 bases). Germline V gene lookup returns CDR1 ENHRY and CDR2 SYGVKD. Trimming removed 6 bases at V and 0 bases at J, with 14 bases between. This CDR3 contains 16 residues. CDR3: CAISDNSGSNTGELFF. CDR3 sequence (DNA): TGTGCCATCAGCGACAACAGCGGATCGAACACCGGGGAGCTGTTTTTT.

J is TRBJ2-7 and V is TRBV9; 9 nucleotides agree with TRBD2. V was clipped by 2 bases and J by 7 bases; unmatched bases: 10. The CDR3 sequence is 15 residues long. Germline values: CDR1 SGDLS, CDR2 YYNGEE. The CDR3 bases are TGTGCCAGCAGCGTCAGCGGGAGGACTGTTGAAGAGCAGTACTTC. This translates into CASSVSGRTVEEQYF.

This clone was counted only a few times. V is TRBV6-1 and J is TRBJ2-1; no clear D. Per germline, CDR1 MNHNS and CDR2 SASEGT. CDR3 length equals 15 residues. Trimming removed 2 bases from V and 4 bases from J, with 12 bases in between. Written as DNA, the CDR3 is TGTGCCAGCAGTGAACTAGAAATGGCGTACAATGAGCAGTTCTTC. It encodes CASSELEMAYNEQFF.

The CDR3 sequence is CASSYGGVHYEQYF. CDR3 nucleotide sequence: TGTGCCAGCAGTTATGGGGGCGTACACTACGAGCAGTACTTC. The rearrangement joins TRBV6-6 to TRBJ2-7; a possible D gene is TRBD1 (6 bases). The CDR3 runs 14 residues. The germline CDR1 and CDR2 sequences are MNHNY and SVGAGI (reference sequence). The V gene lost 3 bases and the J gene lost 3 bases, with 12 bases spanning the gap.

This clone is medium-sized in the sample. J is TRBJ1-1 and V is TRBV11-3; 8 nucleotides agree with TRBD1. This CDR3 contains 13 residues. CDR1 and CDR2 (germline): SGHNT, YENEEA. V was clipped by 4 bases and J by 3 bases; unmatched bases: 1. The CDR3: CASSSTGDTEAFF. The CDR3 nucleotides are TGTGCCAGCAGCTCGACAGGGGACACTGAAGCTTTCTTT.

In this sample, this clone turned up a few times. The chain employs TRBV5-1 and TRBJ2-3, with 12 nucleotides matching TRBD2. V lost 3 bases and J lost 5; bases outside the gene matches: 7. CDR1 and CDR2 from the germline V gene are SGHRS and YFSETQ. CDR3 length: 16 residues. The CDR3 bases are TGCGCCAGCAGCTCTAAACTAGCGGGAGGTGTAGATACGCAGTATTTT. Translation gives CASSSKLAGGVDTQYF. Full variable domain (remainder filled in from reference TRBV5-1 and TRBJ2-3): KAGVTQTPRYLIKTRGQQVTLSCSPISGHRSVSWYQQTPGQGLQFLFEYFSETQRNKGNFPGRFSGRQFSNSRSEMNVSTLELGDSALYLCASSSKLAGGVDTQYFGPGTRLTVL.